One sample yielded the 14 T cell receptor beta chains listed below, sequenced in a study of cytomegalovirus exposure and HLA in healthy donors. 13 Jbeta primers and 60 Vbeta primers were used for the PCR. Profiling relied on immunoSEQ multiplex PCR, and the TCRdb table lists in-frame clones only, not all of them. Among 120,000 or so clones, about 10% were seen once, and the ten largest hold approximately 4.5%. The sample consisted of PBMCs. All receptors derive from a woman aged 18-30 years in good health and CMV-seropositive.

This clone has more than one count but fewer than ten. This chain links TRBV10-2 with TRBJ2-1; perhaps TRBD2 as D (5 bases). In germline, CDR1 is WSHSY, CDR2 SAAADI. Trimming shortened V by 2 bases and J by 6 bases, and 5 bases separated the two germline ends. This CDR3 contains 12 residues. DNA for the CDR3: TGCGCCAGCAGTGAGGAGGGCAATGAGCAGTTCTTC. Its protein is CASSEEGNEQFF.

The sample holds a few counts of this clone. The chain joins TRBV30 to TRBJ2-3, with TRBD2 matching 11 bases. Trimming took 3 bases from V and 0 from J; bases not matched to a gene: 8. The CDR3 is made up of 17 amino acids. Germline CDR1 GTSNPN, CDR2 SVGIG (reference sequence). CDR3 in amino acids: CAWRGTSGRTSTDTQYF. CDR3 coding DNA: TGTGCCTGGAGGGGGACTAGCGGTAGAACTAGCACAGATACGCAGTATTTT.

CDR3 protein: CASSPSSSSGDYEQYF. The CDR3 DNA reads TGCGCCAGCAGCCCTTCATCCTCTAGCGGGGATTACGAGCAGTACTTC. V usage is TRBV4-1 and J usage is TRBJ2-7; 9 bases fit TRBD2. Germline V lookup: CDR1 MGHRA, CDR2 YSYEKL. There are 16 residues in the CDR3. The V and J ends lost 4 bases and 4 bases, in that order; junction bases with no gene match: 11.

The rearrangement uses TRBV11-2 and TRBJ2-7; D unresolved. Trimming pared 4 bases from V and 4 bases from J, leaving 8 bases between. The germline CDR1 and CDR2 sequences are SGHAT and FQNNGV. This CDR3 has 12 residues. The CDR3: CASSSLSYEQYF. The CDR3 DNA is TGTGCCAGCAGCTCACTATCATACGAGCAGTACTTC.

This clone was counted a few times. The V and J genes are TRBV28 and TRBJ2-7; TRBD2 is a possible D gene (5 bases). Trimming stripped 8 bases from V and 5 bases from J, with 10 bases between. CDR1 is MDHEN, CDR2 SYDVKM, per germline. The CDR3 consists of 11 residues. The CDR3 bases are TGTGCCAGCGAGAGGGTCGACGAGCAGTACTTC. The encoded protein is CASERVDEQYF.

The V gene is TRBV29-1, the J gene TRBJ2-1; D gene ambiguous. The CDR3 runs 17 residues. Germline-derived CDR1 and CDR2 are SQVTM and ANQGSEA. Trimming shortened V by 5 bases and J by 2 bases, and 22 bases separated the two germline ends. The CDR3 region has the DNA TGCAGCGTTCGGTCCCGACTCGACGGCAAAACCTACAATGAGCAGTTCTTC. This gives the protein CSVRSRLDGKTYNEQFF.

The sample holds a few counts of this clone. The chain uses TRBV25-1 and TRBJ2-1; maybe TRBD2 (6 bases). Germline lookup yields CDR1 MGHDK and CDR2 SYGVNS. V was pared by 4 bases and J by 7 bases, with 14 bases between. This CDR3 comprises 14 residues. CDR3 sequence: CASSARGVRNEQFF. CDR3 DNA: TGTGCCAGCAGTGCCCGCGGGGTAAGGAATGAGCAGTTCTTC. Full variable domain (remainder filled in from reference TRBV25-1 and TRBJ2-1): EADIYQTPRYLVIGTGKKITLECSQTMGHDKMYWYQQDPGMELHLIHYSYGVNSTEKGDLSSESTVSRIRTEHFPLTLESARPSHTSQYLCASSARGVRNEQFFGPGTRLTVL.

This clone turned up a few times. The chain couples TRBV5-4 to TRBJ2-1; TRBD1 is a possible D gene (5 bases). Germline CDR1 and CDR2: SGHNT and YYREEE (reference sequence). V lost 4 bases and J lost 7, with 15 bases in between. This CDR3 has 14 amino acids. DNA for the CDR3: TGTGCCAGCAGCGGGGCCCTGATCGGGAATGAGCAGTTCTTC. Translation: CASSGALIGNEQFF.

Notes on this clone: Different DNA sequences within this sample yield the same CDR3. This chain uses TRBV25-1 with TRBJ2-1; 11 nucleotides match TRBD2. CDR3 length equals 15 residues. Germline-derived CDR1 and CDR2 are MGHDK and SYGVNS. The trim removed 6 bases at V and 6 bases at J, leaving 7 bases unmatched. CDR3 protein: CASSDGLAGANEQFF. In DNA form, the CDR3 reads TGTGCCAGCAGCGACGGACTAGCGGGTGCCAATGAGCAGTTCTTC. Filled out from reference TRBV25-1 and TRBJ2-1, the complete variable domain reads EADIYQTPRYLVIGTGKKITLECSQTMGHDKMYWYQQDPGMELHLIHYSYGVNSTEKGDLSSESTVSRIRTEHFPLTLESARPSHTSQYLCASSDGLAGANEQFFGPGTRLTVL.

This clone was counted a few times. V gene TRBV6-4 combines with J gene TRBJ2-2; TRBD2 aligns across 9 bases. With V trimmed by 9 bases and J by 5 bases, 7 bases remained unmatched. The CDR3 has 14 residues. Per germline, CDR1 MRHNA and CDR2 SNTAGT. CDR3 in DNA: TGTGCCAGTCAGCGGGAGGTTAATACCGGGGAGCTGTTTTTT. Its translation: CASQREVNTGELFF.

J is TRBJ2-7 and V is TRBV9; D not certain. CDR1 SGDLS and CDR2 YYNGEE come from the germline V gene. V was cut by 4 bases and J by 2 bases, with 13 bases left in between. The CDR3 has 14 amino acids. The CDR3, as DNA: TGTGCCAGCAGCCCCAGAGGAGACCCCTACGAGCAGTACTTC. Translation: CASSPRGDPYEQYF.

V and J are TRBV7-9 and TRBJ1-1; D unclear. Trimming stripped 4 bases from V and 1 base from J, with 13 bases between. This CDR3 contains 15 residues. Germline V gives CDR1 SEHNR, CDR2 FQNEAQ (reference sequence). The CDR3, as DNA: TGTGCCAGCAGCTCCGACTCCCACAAGAACACTGAAGCTTTCTTT. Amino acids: CASSSDSHKNTEAFF.

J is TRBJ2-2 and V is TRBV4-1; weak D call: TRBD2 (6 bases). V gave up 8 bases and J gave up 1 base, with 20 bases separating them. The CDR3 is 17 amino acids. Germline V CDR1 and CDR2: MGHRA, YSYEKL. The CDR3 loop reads CASHPQGDGGNTGELFF. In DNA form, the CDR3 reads TGCGCCAGCCACCCTCAGGGTGACGGGGGGAACACCGGGGAGCTGTTTTTT.

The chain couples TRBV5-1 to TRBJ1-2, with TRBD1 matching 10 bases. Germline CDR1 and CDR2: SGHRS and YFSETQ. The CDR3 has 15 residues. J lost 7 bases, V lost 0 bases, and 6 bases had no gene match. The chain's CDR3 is CASSLGDRGVGGYTF. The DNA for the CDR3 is TGCGCCAGCAGCTTGGGGGACAGGGGAGTTGGTGGCTACACCTTC. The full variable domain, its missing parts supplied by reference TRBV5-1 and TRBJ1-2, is KAGVTQTPRYLIKTRGQQVTLSCSPISGHRSVSWYQQTPGQGLQFLFEYFSETQRNKGNFPGRFSGRQFSNSRSEMNVSTLELGDSALYLCASSLGDRGVGGYTFGSGTRLTVV.